This T cell receptor beta chain came from a study of blood T cell repertoires in COVID-19. Original data processing: Reference gene primer amplification gave nucleated cell count estimates. TCRdb's table, derived via immunoSEQ multiplex PCR, lists solely in-frame clones and lacks some. From that table come the V and J calls and clone size; the DNA was used to work out D and trimming. The sample includes under 60,000 clones, roughly 83% of them seen just once. Germline CDR1 SGDLS, CDR2 YYNGEE. This CDR3 region has 16 residues. V was cut by 5 bases and J by 0 bases, with 15 bases left in between. The V call is TRBV9, the J call TRBJ1-3, with D possibly being TRBD1 (5 bases). The specimen sequenced was peripheral blood. This TCR came from a human donor in a cohort sampled during active COVID-19. The CDR3 spells CASSASGGGSGNTIYF. The CDR3 nucleotides are TGTGCCAGCAGTGCCTCCGGGGGTGGCTCTGGAAACACCATATATTTT.